The source of this T cell receptor (beta chain) is a study of identical twins. Details on this clonotype: What it recognizes is unknown.

V was shortened by 4 bases and J by 6 bases, with 6 bases between the two germline ends. The germline CDR1 and CDR2 sequences are SNHLY and FYNNEI. There are 12 residues in the CDR3. Using its own MiXCR run on the 5' RACE reads, TCRdb lists one record per CDR3 protein. The profile shows 600,000 to 800,000 distinct CDR3 sequences, around 21% of them singletons. The study, taken as a whole, reports: Whereas memory repertoires showed no such difference, abundant cord blood beta clonotypes carried fewer insertions.

These data were likewise used in another study, on T cells expressing NK-cell markers. That report adds: An anti-gamma-delta TCR antibody restricted sorting to alpha-beta TCR T cells in several experiments.

Sequenced: PBMCs. V and J are TRBV2 and TRBJ2-2; D remains ambiguous. The clonotype comes from a young woman in good health. The CDR3 sequence is CASSGPAGELFF. Written as DNA, the CDR3 is TGTGCCAGCAGTGGCCCAGCCGGGGAGCTGTTTTTT.